This T cell receptor beta chain came from a study of T cells in Graves' hyperthyroidism and ophthalmopathy. Amplified TCR beta CDR3 regions came from RNA transcripts. TCR CDR3 regions were first amplified by RT-PCR with HTBI primers. TCRdb re-called the multiplex PCR reads with MiXCR, one entry per CDR3 protein. The sample includes around 800,000 distinct CDR3 sequences, 35% to 45% seen only once; the top ten take more than 7%. V lost 6 bases and J lost 6, with 11 bases in between. Germline CDR1 is MNHEY and CDR2 is SVGAGI. The CDR3 contains 13 residues. J is TRBJ2-2 and V is TRBV6-5, with no clear D. The TCR was taken from a man between 18 and 29 years old with Graves' hyperthyroidism. The sequencing sample was made of blood. CDR3 region: CASSPDGPGELFF. As DNA, the CDR3 is TGTGCCAGCAGCCCCGATGGGCCCGGGGAGCTGTTTTTT.